One and the same sample provided the 18 T cell receptor beta chains below, sequenced in a study of Graves' ophthalmopathy and Graves' hyperthyroidism. As the template, RNA transcripts were used to amplify TCR beta CDR3 regions. The first-round RT-PCR employed HTBI primers together with the Qiagen OneStep RT-PCR kit. A multiplex PCR was then performed as the second round. TCRdb re-called the multiplex PCR reads through MiXCR, storing one row per CDR3 protein. The repertoire holds under 800,000 distinct CDR3 sequences, with roughly 20% as singletons. Sequencing was performed on peripheral blood. The receptors come from a woman aged 18-30 years with stable Graves' hyperthyroidism. Some clones in this sample may be carry-over from other donors' samples.

The V and J genes are TRBV2 and TRBJ1-1; 7 bases align to TRBD1. The J segment lost 4 bases and the V segment lost 11 bases, leaving 4 bases of the junction unmatched. This CDR3 region has 11 residues. CDR1 and CDR2 from the germline V gene are SNHLY and FYNNEI. CDR3 amino acids: CAFKGATEAFF. The CDR3, as DNA: TGTGCCTTCAAGGGGGCCACTGAAGCTTTCTTT.

This clonotype has at least ten counts. The rearrangement uses TRBV2 and TRBJ2-5, with no clear D. The V gene's germline CDR1 is SNHLY and CDR2 FYNNEI. CDR3 size: 13 residues. V dropped 2 bases and J dropped 4 bases, with 8 bases sitting between them. CDR3 region: CASSEWVGETQYF. The CDR3 nucleotides read TGTGCCAGCAGTGAATGGGTAGGAGAGACCCAGTACTTC. Drawing the rest from reference TRBV2 and TRBJ2-5, the complete variable domain is EPEVTQTPSHQVTQMGQEVILRCVPISNHLYFYWYRQILGQKVEFLVSFYNNEISEKSEIFDDQFSVERPDGSNFTLKIRSTKLEDSAMYFCASSEWVGETQYFGPGTRLLVL.

At least ten counts were recorded for this clonotype. This chain connects TRBV30 to TRBJ2-4; weak D call: TRBD2 (6 bases). Germline-derived CDR1 and CDR2 are GTSNPN and SVGIG (reference sequence). This CDR3 has 15 amino acids. V was pared by 3 bases and J by 0 bases, with 12 bases between. CDR3 sequence: CAWRIPGVAKNIQYF. CDR3 coding DNA: TGTGCCTGGAGAATCCCGGGAGTAGCCAAAAACATTCAGTACTTC.

The CDR3 nucleotides are TGTGCCACCAGCAGAGACCGGGGGCATGGCTACACCTTC. Its translation: CATSRDRGHGYTF. The J gene is TRBJ1-2, the V gene TRBV15; possibly TRBD1 for D (6 bases). V dropped 0 bases and J dropped 6 bases, with 8 bases sitting between them. The germline gives CDR1 LNHNV, CDR2 YYDKDF (reference sequence). The CDR3 sequence is 13 residues long.

The chain carries TRBV7-2 and TRBJ2-5; D call uncertain. This CDR3 is 14 amino acids long. V dropped 5 bases and J dropped 5 bases, with 15 bases sitting between them. Per the germline V gene, CDR1 is SGHTA and CDR2 is FQGNSA. CDR3 DNA: TGTGCCAGCAGCGCTCAAACTGGGTGGGAGACCCAGTACTTC. This encodes CASSAQTGWETQYF. Full variable domain (outside the CDR3, taken from reference TRBV7-2 and TRBJ2-5): GAGVSQSPSNKVTEKGKDVELRCDPISGHTALYWYRQSLGQGLEFLIYFQGNSAPDKSGLPSDRFSAERTGGSVSTLTIQRTQQEDSAVYLCASSAQTGWETQYFGPGTRLLVL.

This clonotype appeared many times. CDR3 protein: CASNPSSGGKQETQYF. CDR3 sequence (DNA): TGTGCCAGCAACCCCTCTAGCGGGGGAAAACAAGAGACCCAGTACTTC. The chain has TRBV27 and TRBJ2-5, with TRBD2 identical over 10 bases. Germline values: CDR1 MNHEY, CDR2 SMNVEV (reference sequence). Trimming took 7 bases from V and 2 from J; bases not matched to a gene: 10. This CDR3 is built from 16 residues.

There are many counts of this clonotype. The junction departs from germline at one end; a sequencing error may be responsible. J is TRBJ2-7 and V is TRBV5-1, with D perhaps TRBD2 (6 bases). Germline V gene data show CDR1 as SGHRS and CDR2 as YFSETQ. CDR3 length equals 14 residues. Here the CDR3 DNA reads TGTGCCAGCAGTTTAGGAGGGGTTTCCTACGAGCAGTACTTC. This encodes CASSLGGVSYEQYF.

This clonotype was detected ten times or more. The J gene is TRBJ2-5, the V gene TRBV11-2; a possible D gene is TRBD1 (6 bases). The CDR3 has 13 residues. V shed 0 bases and J shed 8 bases, with 10 bases lying between them. In germline, CDR1 is SGHAT, CDR2 FQNNGV. The CDR3 loop reads CASSLDLGATQYF. The CDR3 nucleotides read TGTGCCAGCAGCTTAGATCTGGGGGCCACCCAGTACTTC.

This clonotype has at least ten counts. The V call is TRBV20-1, the J call TRBJ2-5; 8 bases are a match to TRBD2. Unmatched junction bases numbered 3, after V lost 2 bases and J lost 4 bases. Germline V CDR1 and CDR2: DFQATT, SNEGSKA (reference sequence). The CDR3 runs to 13 residues. CDR3 protein: CSARLAGPETQYF. The CDR3 DNA sequence: TGCAGTGCTAGACTAGCGGGCCCAGAGACCCAGTACTTC.

This clonotype appeared many times. The rearrangement links TRBV6-1 to TRBJ1-5; possible D gene TRBD1, 5 bases. From germline, CDR1 is MNHNS and CDR2 SASEGT. Trimming cost V 6 bases and J 6 bases, with 15 bases left between them. There are 14 residues in the CDR3. CDR3 loop: CASRGRPDVQPQHF. The CDR3 DNA sequence: TGTGCCAGCAGGGGACGTCCGGATGTTCAGCCCCAGCATTTT.

This chain links TRBV30 with TRBJ1-5; TRBD1 agrees at 11 bases. Germline CDR1 and CDR2: GTSNPN and SVGIG (reference sequence). This CDR3 has 17 residues. V lost 3 bases to trimming and J lost 6 bases; unmatched junction nucleotides: 13. CDR3 in DNA: TGTGCCTGGAGCGCTGGGGCTGGACAGGGGGCGGGTCAGCCCCAGCATTTT. Encoded protein: CAWSAGAGQGAGQPQHF.

This clonotype has just a few counts. The chain combines TRBV24-1 with TRBJ2-3; TRBD2 agrees at 14 bases. The CDR3 sequence is 18 residues long. CDR1 and CDR2 from the germline V gene are KGHDR and SFDVKD. Trimming cost V 7 bases and J 2 bases; bases outside gene matches: 10. The CDR3 DNA reads as TGTGCCACCAGCCGGGGACTAGCGGGAGTCCGGGCCACAGATACGCAGTATTTT. Translated, it gives CATSRGLAGVRATDTQYF.

This clonotype is judged medium-sized. The chain is built from TRBV7-2 and TRBJ1-5, with D hard to call. The CDR3 covers 13 residues. Trimming pared 1 base from V and 3 bases from J, leaving 4 bases between. Germline CDR1 SGHTA, CDR2 FQGNSA. DNA of the CDR3: TGTGCCAGCAGCTTAGGGCTCAATCAGCCCCAGCATTTT. Protein: CASSLGLNQPQHF.

The chain recombines TRBV6-2 or TRBV6-3 with TRBJ1-6, with a possible D match to TRBD1 (5 bases). V shed 2 bases and J shed 11 bases, with 10 bases lying between them. This CDR3 has 13 amino acids. The germline CDR1 and CDR2 sequences are MNHEY and SVGEGT. The CDR3 sequence: CASSYVGAAPLHF. The DNA for the CDR3 is TGTGCCAGCAGTTACGTCGGGGCGGCACCCCTCCACTTT.

In this sample, this clonotype turned up many times. The chain is built from TRBV12-3 or TRBV12-4 and TRBJ2-5; D uncertain. V was cut by 0 bases and J by 2 bases, with 7 bases left in between. The CDR3 loop spans 14 amino acids. The CDR3 sequence: CASSLAPGQETQYF. The CDR3 bases are TGTGCCAGCAGTTTAGCCCCCGGTCAAGAGACCCAGTACTTC.

The chain recombines TRBV20-1 with TRBJ2-7; TRBD2 matches 9 bases. Germline values: CDR1 DFQATT, CDR2 SNEGSKA (reference sequence). The V gene end was trimmed by 0 bases and the J gene end by 2 bases; junction bases not matched to a gene: 8. The CDR3 has 16 amino acids. This chain's CDR3 is CSARDPDSGGPYEQYF. The CDR3, as DNA: TGCAGTGCTAGAGACCCGGATAGCGGGGGTCCCTACGAGCAGTACTTC.

V is TRBV3-1 and J is TRBJ2-2; 10 positions agree with TRBD2. Per the germline V gene, CDR1 is LGHDT and CDR2 is YNNKEL (reference sequence). CDR3 size: 16 residues. V lost 7 bases, J lost 4 bases, and 9 bases stayed unmatched. The CDR3: CASNQRSGGGTGELFF. CDR3 nucleotide sequence: TGTGCCAGCAACCAGCGGAGCGGGGGGGGCACCGGGGAGCTGTTTTTT.

This clonotype has ten or more counts. The rearrangement links TRBV20-1 to TRBJ2-7, with no clear D. V gave up 2 bases and J gave up 0 bases, with 8 bases separating them. The CDR3 spans 13 residues. The germline V gene encodes CDR1 DFQATT and CDR2 SNEGSKA (reference sequence). This CDR3 is CSARLSASYEQYF. The DNA for the CDR3 is TGCAGTGCTAGACTTTCTGCCTCCTACGAGCAGTACTTC.